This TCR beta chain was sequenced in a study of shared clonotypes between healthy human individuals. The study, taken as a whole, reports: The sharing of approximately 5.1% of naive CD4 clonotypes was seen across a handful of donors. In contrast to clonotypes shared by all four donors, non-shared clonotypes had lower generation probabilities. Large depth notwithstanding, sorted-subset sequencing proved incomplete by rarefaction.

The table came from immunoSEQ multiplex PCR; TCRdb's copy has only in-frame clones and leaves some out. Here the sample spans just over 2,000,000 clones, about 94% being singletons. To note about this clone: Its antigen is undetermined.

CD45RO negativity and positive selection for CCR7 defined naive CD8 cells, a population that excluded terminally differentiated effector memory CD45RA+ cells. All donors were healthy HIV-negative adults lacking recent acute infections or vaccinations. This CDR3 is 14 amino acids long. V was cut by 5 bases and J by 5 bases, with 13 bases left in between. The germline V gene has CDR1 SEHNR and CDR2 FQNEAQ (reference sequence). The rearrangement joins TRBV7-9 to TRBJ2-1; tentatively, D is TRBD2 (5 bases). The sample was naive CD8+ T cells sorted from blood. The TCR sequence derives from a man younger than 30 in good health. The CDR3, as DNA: TGTGCCAGCAGCGCCCCGGAGGAGGACAATGAGCAGTTCTTC. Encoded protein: CASSAPEEDNEQFF.